This T cell receptor (beta chain) was sequenced during a study of blood T cell repertoires in COVID-19. Study-level background: Sample material is recorded as cDNA or gDNA derived from T cells, B-cell-depleted T cells, or PBMCs.

Only in-frame clones appear in the TCRdb table, and some are missing; sequencing was by immunoSEQ multiplex PCR. Among 100,000 to 150,000 clones, 88% were seen once, and the ten largest hold approximately 1.1%. This CDR3 has 13 residues. The V end was cut by 3 bases, the J end by 7 bases, with 12 bases between. Sequenced: peripheral blood. This sequence originates from a woman of 80 years or more with acute or convalescent COVID-19. V usage is TRBV12-3 or TRBV12-4 and J usage is TRBJ1-1; no firm D call. The CDR3 nucleotides are TGTGCCAGCAGTTTGCGCGATATGAGTGAAGCTTTCTTT. Amino acids: CASSLRDMSEAFF.